This entry lists 14 T cell receptor beta chains sequenced from one sample in a study of shared clonotypes between healthy human individuals. Assay used: immunoSEQ multiplex PCR; TCRdb lists only in-frame clones, some missing. The sample lists around 700,000 clones; 72% were seen once. The sample taken for sequencing was memory CD4+ T cells sorted from blood. Stated subset: CD45RA-negative fraction. The receptors were gathered from a woman younger than 45 in good health.

The chain couples TRBV27 to TRBJ2-6, with 8 bases lining up with TRBD2. Germline CDR1 reads MNHEY; CDR2 reads SMNVEV (reference sequence). This CDR3 comprises 17 residues. Germline trimming cut 2 bases from V and 4 bases from J; bases unmatched to any gene: 7. The CDR3 region has the DNA TGTGCCAGCAGTTTACGGCCGGGGGGGCCCGGGGCCAACGTCCTGACTTTC. Protein sequence: CASSLRPGGPGANVLTF.

The rearrangement joins TRBV19 to TRBJ2-3; 12 positions agree with TRBD2. CDR1 and CDR2 (germline): LNHDA, SQIVND (reference sequence). CDR3 length: 14 residues. V shed 10 bases and J 5 bases; nucleotides not matched to a gene: 7. CDR3 nucleotide sequence: TGTGCCACATGGGGACTAGCGGGTGGAGATACGCAGTATTTT. Protein: CATWGLAGGDTQYF.

The chain is built from TRBV7-2 and TRBJ1-1; 7 bases align to TRBD1. With 5 bases clipped from V and 1 base from J, the junction kept 4 bases outside the gene matches. This CDR3 is 14 amino acids long. Germline loops: CDR1 SGHTA, CDR2 FQGNSA. The DNA of the CDR3 is TGTGCCAGCAGCCAAGGGGACAGGAACACTGAAGCTTTCTTT. Translated: CASSQGDRNTEAFF.

This sequence joins TRBV25-1 and TRBJ2-6; D remains ambiguous. The germline V gene encodes CDR1 MGHDK and CDR2 SYGVNS. The CDR3 loop spans 13 amino acids. V was shortened by 7 bases and J by 0 bases, with 4 bases between the two germline ends. In DNA form, the CDR3 reads TGTGCCAGCACTATCTCTGGGGCCAACGTCCTGACTTTC. Protein sequence: CASTISGANVLTF. Full variable domain (outside the CDR3, taken from reference TRBV25-1 and TRBJ2-6): EADIYQTPRYLVIGTGKKITLECSQTMGHDKMYWYQQDPGMELHLIHYSYGVNSTEKGDLSSESTVSRIRTEHFPLTLESARPSHTSQYLCASTISGANVLTFGAGSRLTVL.

The genes are TRBV27 and TRBJ2-7; 7 bases are shared with TRBD1. This CDR3 is built from 17 residues. Per the germline V gene, CDR1 is MNHEY and CDR2 is SMNVEV (reference sequence). J lost 6 bases, V lost 6 bases, and 20 bases had no gene match. CDR3 sequence (DNA): TGTGCCAGCAGCTCTCTCCTTCTCGGACAGGTTCAGCTCGAGCAGTACTTC. Amino acid sequence: CASSSLLLGQVQLEQYF.

The V call is TRBV4-1, the J call TRBJ2-3; tentative D call: TRBD2 (6 bases). Trimming removed 3 bases at V and 5 bases at J, with 21 bases between. Per germline, CDR1 MGHRA and CDR2 YSYEKL. The CDR3 is made up of 17 amino acids. CDR3: CASSHAGIRERKDTQYF. CDR3 DNA: TGCGCCAGCAGCCATGCCGGGATCCGGGAGAGGAAAGATACGCAGTATTTT.

This clone has a handful of counts. The sample carries other DNA sequences with the same CDR3. The V call is TRBV5-1, the J call TRBJ2-3; 8 nucleotides line up with TRBD1. CDR1 is SGHRS and CDR2 is YFSETQ in the germline V gene. The CDR3 sequence is 14 residues long. The V segment lost 4 bases and the J segment 1 base; nucleotides outside the gene matches: 2. CDR3 nucleotides: TGCGCCAGCAGCGTGGGACAGGGCACAGATACGCAGTATTTT. Translating gives CASSVGQGTDTQYF.

The V and J genes are TRBV14 and TRBJ2-7; D gene ambiguous. CDR1 and CDR2 from the germline V gene are SGHDN and FVKESK. This CDR3 spans 14 amino acids. Trimming pared 0 bases from V and 3 bases from J, leaving 9 bases between. The DNA for the CDR3 is TGTGCCAGCAGCCAAGATCGACTTCACTACGAGCAGTACTTC. Its protein is CASSQDRLHYEQYF.

The chain joins TRBV6-5 to TRBJ1-1; D is ambiguous. The CDR3 spans 14 residues. Germline V lookup: CDR1 MNHEY, CDR2 SVGAGI. Trimming shortened V by 0 bases and J by 1 base, and 6 bases separated the two germline ends. The CDR3 spells CASSYSPKNTEAFF. The CDR3 DNA is TGTGCCAGCAGTTACTCCCCCAAGAACACTGAAGCTTTCTTT.

The chain carries TRBV5-1 and TRBJ2-5; TRBD1 aligns across 9 bases. V was pared by 4 bases and J by 1 base, with 8 bases of the junction left unmatched. This CDR3 has 16 residues. Germline V gene data show CDR1 as SGHRS and CDR2 as YFSETQ. CDR3 region: CASSRSGTGIQETQYF. The CDR3 DNA follows: TGCGCCAGCAGCCGGTCCGGGACAGGGATCCAAGAGACCCAGTACTTC.

This clone appeared a few times. The gene calls are TRBV30 and TRBJ1-2, with D tentatively TRBD1 (5 bases). Trimming stripped 4 bases from V and 6 bases from J, with 12 bases between. In germline, CDR1 is GTSNPN, CDR2 SVGIG (reference sequence). The CDR3 is 12 residues long. CDR3 protein: CAWIDVRDGYTF. DNA of the CDR3: TGTGCCTGGATAGATGTCAGGGATGGCTACACCTTC.

Ten or more counts support this clone. This sequence joins TRBV9 and TRBJ1-4; 7 bases agree with TRBD1. The CDR3 consists of 14 residues. V trimming: 3 bases; J trimming: 5 bases; junction bases outside the gene matches: 4. Looked up from germline, CDR1 is SGDLS and CDR2 is YYNGEE. CDR3 DNA: TGTGCCAGCAGCGGGGACAGCTTAAATGAAAAACTGTTTTTT. The encoded protein is CASSGDSLNEKLFF.

The V and J genes are TRBV2 and TRBJ2-3; D unresolved. V lost 11 bases and J 4 bases, leaving 16 bases between the germline ends. This CDR3 is 13 amino acids long. From germline, CDR1 is SNHLY and CDR2 FYNNEI. CDR3 nucleotides: TGTGCCGCCAGACTGGGGTCCCCAGATACGCAGTATTTT. Protein: CAARLGSPDTQYF. Together with reference TRBV2 and TRBJ2-3, the CDR3 gives the full variable domain: EPEVTQTPSHQVTQMGQEVILRCVPISNHLYFYWYRQILGQKVEFLVSFYNNEISEKSEIFDDQFSVERPDGSNFTLKIRSTKLEDSAMYFCAARLGSPDTQYFGPGTRLTVL.

The chain links TRBV6-1 to TRBJ2-7; 8 positions agree with TRBD1. CDR1 and CDR2 (germline): MNHNS, SASEGT. There are 15 residues in the CDR3. The trim removed 6 bases at V and 0 bases at J, leaving 7 bases unmatched. This CDR3 is CASRTGQANSYEQYF. As DNA, the CDR3 is TGTGCCAGCAGGACGGGACAGGCTAACTCCTACGAGCAGTACTTC.